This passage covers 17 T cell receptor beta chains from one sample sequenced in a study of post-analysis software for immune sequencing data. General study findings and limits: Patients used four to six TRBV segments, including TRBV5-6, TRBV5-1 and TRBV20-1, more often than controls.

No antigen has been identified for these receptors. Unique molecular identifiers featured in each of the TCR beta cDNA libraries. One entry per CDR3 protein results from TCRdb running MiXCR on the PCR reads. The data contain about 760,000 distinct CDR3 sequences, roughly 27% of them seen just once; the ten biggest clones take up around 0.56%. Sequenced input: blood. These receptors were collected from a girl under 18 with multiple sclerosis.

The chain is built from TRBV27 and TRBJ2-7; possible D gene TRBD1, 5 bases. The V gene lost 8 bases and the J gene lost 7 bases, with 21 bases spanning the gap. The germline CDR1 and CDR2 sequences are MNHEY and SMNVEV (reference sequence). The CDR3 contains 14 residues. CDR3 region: CASRPAKGKREQYF. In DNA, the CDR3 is TGTGCCAGCCGACCAGCGAAGGGGAAGAGGGAGCAGTACTTC.

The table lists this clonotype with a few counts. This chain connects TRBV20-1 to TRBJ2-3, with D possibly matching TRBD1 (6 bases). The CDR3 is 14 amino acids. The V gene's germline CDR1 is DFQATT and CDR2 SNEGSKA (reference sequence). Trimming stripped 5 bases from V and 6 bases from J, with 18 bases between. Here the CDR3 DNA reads TGCAGTGCTTTCACAGGGCGGCAACGGGATACGCAGTATTTT. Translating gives CSAFTGRQRDTQYF.

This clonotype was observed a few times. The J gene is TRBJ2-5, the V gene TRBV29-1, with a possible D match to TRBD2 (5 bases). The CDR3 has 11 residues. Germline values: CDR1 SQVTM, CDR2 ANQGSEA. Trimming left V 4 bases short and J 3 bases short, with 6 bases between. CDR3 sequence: CSVVTKETQYF. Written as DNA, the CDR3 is TGCAGCGTTGTGACTAAAGAGACCCAGTACTTC.

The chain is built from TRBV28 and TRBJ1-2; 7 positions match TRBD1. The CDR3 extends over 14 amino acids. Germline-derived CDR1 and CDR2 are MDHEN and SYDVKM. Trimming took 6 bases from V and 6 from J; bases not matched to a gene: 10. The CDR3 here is CASSLPGQRDGYTF. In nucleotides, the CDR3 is TGTGCCAGCAGCCTTCCGGGACAGAGGGATGGCTACACCTTC.

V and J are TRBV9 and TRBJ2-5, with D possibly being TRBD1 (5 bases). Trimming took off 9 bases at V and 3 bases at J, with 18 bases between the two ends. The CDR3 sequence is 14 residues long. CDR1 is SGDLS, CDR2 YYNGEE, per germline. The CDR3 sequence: CANNPHRQEETQYF. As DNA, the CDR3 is TGTGCCAACAATCCCCACAGGCAGGAAGAGACCCAGTACTTC.

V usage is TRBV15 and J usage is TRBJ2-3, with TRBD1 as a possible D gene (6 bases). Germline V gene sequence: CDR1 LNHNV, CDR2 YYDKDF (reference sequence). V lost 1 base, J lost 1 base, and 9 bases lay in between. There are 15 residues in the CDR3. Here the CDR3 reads CATSRGTVGTDTQYF. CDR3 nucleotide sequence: TGTGCCACCAGCAGAGGGACAGTCGGCACAGATACGCAGTATTTT.

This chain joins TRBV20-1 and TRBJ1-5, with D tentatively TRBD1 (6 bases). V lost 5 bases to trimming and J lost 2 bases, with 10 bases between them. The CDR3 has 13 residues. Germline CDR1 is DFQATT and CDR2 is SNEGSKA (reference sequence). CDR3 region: CSAGDIGNQPQHF. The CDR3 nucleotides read TGCAGTGCTGGGGACATCGGCAATCAGCCCCAGCATTTT.

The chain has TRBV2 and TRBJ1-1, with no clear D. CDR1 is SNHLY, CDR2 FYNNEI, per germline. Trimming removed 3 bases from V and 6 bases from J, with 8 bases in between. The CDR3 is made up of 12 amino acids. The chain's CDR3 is CASSDYGPEAFF. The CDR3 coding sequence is TGTGCCAGCAGTGATTATGGCCCTGAAGCTTTCTTT.

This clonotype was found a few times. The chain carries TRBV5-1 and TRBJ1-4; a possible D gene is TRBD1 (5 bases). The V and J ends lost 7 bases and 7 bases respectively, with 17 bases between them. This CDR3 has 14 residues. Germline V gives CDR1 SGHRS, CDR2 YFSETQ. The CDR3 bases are TGCGCCAGCGCCATCACGGGGCCAGTTGAAAAACTGTTTTTT. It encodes CASAITGPVEKLFF.

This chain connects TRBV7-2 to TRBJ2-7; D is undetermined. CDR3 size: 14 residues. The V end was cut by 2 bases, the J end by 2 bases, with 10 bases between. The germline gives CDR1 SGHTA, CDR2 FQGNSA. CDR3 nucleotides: TGTGCCAGCAGCTTACGAAGTTACGCCTACGAGCAGTACTTC. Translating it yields CASSLRSYAYEQYF.

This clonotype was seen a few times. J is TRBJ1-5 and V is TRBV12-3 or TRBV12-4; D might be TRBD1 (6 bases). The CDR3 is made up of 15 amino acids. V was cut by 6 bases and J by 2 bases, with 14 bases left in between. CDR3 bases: TGTGCCAGCAGCCGGAGGGGGATCGGCAATCAGCCCCAGCATTTT. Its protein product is CASSRRGIGNQPQHF.

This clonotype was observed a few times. This CDR3 reads CSGRQISTDTQYF. The CDR3 DNA reads TGCAGCGGGCGACAGATTAGCACAGATACGCAGTATTTT. The rearrangement joins TRBV29-1 to TRBJ2-3; tentative D call: TRBD1 (5 bases). The V gene's germline CDR1 is SQVTM and CDR2 ANQGSEA. This CDR3 spans 13 amino acids. Trimming cost V 7 bases and J 0 bases, with 11 bases left between them.

The CDR3 protein is CASSPVFPGPQSGGYTF. DNA of the CDR3: TGTGCCAGCAGCCCCGTTTTTCCGGGACCCCAGTCCGGAGGCTACACCTTC. The chain carries TRBV7-9 and TRBJ1-2; a weak D match, TRBD1 (5 bases). Trimming took off 5 bases at V and 8 bases at J, with 27 bases between the two ends. The CDR3 spans 17 residues. CDR1 and CDR2 (germline): SEHNR, FQNEAQ (reference sequence).

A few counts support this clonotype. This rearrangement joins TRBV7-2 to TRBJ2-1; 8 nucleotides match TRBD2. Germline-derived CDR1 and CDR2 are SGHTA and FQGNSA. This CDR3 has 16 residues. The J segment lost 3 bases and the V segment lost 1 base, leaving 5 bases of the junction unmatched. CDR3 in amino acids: CASSLVERGYYNEQFF. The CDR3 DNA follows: TGTGCCAGCAGCTTAGTGGAGCGGGGGTACTACAATGAGCAGTTCTTC.

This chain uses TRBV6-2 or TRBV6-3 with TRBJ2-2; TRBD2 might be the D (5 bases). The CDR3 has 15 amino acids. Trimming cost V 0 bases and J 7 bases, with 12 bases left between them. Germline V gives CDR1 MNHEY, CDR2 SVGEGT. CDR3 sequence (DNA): TGTGCCAGCAGTTACTCATGGTTGGCGGGCGGGGAGCTGTTTTTT. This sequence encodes CASSYSWLAGGELFF.

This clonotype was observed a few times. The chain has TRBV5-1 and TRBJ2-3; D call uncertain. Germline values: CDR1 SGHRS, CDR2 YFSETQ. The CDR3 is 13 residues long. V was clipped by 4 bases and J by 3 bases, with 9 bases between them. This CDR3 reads CASSTAQTDTQYF. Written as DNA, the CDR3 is TGCGCCAGCAGCACGGCCCAGACAGATACGCAGTATTTT.

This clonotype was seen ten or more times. Here the CDR3 reads CASSPPGRLRETQYF. CDR3 DNA sequence: TGTGCCAGCAGCCCACCGGGACGCCTACGGGAGACCCAGTACTTC. The chain uses TRBV7-2 and TRBJ2-5; either TRBD1 or TRBD2 may supply D (5 bases each). The CDR3 sequence is 15 residues long. CDR1 SGHTA and CDR2 FQGNSA come from the germline V gene. Trimming stripped 5 bases from V and 5 bases from J, with 18 bases between.